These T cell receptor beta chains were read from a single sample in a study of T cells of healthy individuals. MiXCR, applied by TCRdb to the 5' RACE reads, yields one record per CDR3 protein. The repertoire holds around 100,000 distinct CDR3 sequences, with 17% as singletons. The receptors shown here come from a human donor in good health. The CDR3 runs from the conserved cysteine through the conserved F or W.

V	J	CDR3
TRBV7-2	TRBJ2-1	CASSPRDGESYNEQFF
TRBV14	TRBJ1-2	CASSLKALDLRNFNYGYTF
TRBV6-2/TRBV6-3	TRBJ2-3	CASSQNTDTQYF
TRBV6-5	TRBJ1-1	CASTRGMNTEAFF
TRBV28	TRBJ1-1	CATARTRWTEAFF
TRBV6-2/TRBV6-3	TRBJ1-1	CASSRMDGMNTEAFF
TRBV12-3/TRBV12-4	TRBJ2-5	CASSSASGMKTQYF
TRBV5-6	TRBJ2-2	CASSLVRRTGELFF
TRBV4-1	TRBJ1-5	CASRGLLGNDQPQHF
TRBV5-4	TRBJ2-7	CASSLVGNEQYF
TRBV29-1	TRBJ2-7	CSVGQGSVEQYF
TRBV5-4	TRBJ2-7	CASSFDPGTYEQYF
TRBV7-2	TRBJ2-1	CASSPPVSYNEQFF
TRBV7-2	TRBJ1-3	CASSPSPRNTIYF
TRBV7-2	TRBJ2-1	CASSLGLAPYNEQFF
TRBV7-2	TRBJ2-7	CASSLRLAGGGEQYF
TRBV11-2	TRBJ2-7	CASSLTSGASSYEQYF
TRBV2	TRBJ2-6	CASRPYIGAGANVLTF
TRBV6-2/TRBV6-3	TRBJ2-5	CASRAVLETQYF
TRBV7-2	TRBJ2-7	CASSFQAGDFTYEQYF
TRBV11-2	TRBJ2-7	CASSLQAPHEQYF
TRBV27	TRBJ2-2	CASSFIAGGETGELFF
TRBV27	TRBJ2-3	CASSFRLAGGREPDTQYF
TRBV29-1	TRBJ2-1	CGGGFRGSYNEQFF
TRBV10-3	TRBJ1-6	CAIAAGRSNSPLHF
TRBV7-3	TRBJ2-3	CASSLTGSGGADTQYF
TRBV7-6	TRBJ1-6	CASSLLTGRNSPLHF
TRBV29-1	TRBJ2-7	CSVELGAYEQYF
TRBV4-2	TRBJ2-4	CASSQDWRGVNIQYF
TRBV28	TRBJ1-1	CASAGQLLTEAFF
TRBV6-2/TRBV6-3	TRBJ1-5	CASSYSRAGNQPQHF
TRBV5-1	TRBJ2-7	CASSLAGQAPTQYF
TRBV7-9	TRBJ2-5	CASSPVGTSGRATETQYF
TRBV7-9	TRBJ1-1	CASSVRTGGRTEAFF
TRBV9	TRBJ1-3	CASSLSGSSGNTIYF
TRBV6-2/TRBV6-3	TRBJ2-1	CASSYAHNEQFF
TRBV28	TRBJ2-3	CASSSRLAGADTQYF
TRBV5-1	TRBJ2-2	CASRAREVAGELFF
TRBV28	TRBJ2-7	CASSRPQTYEQYF
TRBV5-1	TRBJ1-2	CASSVSGTGNYGYTF
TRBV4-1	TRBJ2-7	CASFRVFGEQYF
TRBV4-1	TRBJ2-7	CASSQVLTVRRYEQYF
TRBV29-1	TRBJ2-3	CSVIIGRISIVTQYF